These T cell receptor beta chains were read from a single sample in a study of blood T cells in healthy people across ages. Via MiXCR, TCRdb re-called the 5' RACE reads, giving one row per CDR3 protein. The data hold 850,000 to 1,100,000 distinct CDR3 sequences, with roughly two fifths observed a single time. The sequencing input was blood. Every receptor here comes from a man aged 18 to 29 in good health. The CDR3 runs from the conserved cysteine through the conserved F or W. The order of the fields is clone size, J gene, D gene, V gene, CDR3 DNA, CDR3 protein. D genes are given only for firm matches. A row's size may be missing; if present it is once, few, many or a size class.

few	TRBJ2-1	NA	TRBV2	TGTGCCAGCAAGGGTCTCCCAGGGGAGGAGCAGTTCTTC	CASKGLPGEEQFF
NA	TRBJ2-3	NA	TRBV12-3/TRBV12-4	TGTGCCAGCAGCTTAGATTGGGCAGAGCAGTATTTT	CASSLDWAEQYF
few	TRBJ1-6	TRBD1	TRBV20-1	TGCAGTGCTAGAAGGGGGACAGCCTATAATTCACCCCTCCACTTT	CSARRGTAYNSPLHF
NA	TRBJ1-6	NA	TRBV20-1	TGCAGTGCTGGATCTGGGAATTCATCCCTCCACTTT	CSAGSGNSSLHF
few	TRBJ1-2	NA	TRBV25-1	TGTGCCAGCAGTGAATCACAGGCCCGGGAGGTCTATGGCTACACCTTC	CASSESQAREVYGYTF
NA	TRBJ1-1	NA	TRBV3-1	TGTGCCAGCAGCCAAGGCACGGATGGTACTGAAGCTTTCTTT	CASSQGTDGTEAFF
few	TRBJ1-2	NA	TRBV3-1	TGTGCCAGCAGCCAAAGGGAAAACTATGGCTACACCTTC	CASSQRENYGYTF
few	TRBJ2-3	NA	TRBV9	TGTGCCAGCAGCCCATACGGGGGGCGGGCAGATACGCAGTATTTT	CASSPYGGRADTQYF
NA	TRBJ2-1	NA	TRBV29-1	TGCAGCGTAGTACAGGCCAATTACAATGAGCAGTTCTTC	CSVVQANYNEQFF
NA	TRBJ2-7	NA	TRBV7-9	TGTGCCAGCAGCCCAACAAGAGAACTCGAGCAGTACTTC	CASSPTRELEQYF
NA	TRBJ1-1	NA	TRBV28	TGTGCCAGCAGTTTCATGGGGTTTAGCGCTGAAGCTTTCTTT	CASSFMGFSAEAFF
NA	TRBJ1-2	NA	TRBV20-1	TGCAGTGCTAGATATTTGGGCAGTGCCCTCTATGGCTACACCTTC	CSARYLGSALYGYTF
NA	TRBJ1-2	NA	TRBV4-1	TGCGCCAGCAGCCAAGGGGGACGGGGGATCGGCTACACCTTC	CASSQGGRGIGYTF
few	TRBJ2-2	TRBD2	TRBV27	TGTGCCAGCAGTTGGACCGTAACTAGCGGGACCACCGGGGAGCTGTTTTTT	CASSWTVTSGTTGELFF
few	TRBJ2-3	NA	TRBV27	TGTGCCAGCAGACTAAATTCAGATACGCAGTATTTT	CASRLNSDTQYF
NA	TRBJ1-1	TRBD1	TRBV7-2	TGTGCCAGCAGCTTAGCCCAACAGGGGGGTCATGCTTTCTTT	CASSLAQQGGHAFF
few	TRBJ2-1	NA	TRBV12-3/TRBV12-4	TGTGCCAGCAGTTCCTCGGGACTGGCCTCCAATGAGCAGTTCTTC	CASSSSGLASNEQFF
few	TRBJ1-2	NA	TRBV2	TGTGCCAGCGTGTGGGGAGCTAACTATGGCTACACCTTC	CASVWGANYGYTF
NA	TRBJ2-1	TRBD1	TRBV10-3	TGTGCCATCAGTCCCGGGACAGACAATGAGCAGTTCTTC	CAISPGTDNEQFF
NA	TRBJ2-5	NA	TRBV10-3	TGTGCCATCAGTGATGTAGGGAGAGAAGGGACCCAGTACTTC	CAISDVGREGTQYF
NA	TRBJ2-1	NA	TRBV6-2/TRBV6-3	TGTGCCAGCAGTTACGTCAGGTACAATGAGCAGTTCTTC	CASSYVRYNEQFF
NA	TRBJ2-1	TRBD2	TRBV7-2	TGTGCCAGCAGCACTAGCGGGCATGAGCAGTTCTTC	CASSTSGHEQFF